This passage covers 2 T cell receptor beta chains from one sample sequenced in a study of blood T cell repertoires in COVID-19 (dated by TCRdb to the early 2020s). The library came from the immunoSEQ multiplex PCR assay. TCRdb stores this immuneACCESS table with in-frame sequences only. Part of the clones is absent; in the studies checked, under half of the shortfall reflects unresolved V genes, and no reason is known for the rest. The table for this sample lists tens of thousands of clones; roughly 80% of them were counted only once. Of the sample, 15% to 20% falls within the top ten clones. Input material: peripheral blood. The receptor source for this set is a man aged 60-69 years with acute or convalescent COVID-19.

V is TRBV4-2 and J is TRBJ2-6; possibly TRBD2 for D (7 bases). The CDR3 has 18 amino acids. The germline gives CDR1 LGHNA, CDR2 YNFKEQ. V was shortened by 1 base and J by 0 bases, with 13 bases between the two germline ends. CDR3 amino acids: CASSQARGASSGANVLTF. CDR3 DNA sequence: TGTGCCAGCAGCCAAGCACGGGGGGCTTCCTCTGGGGCCAACGTCCTGACTTTC.

This chain connects TRBV6-1 to TRBJ1-4; D unclear. The CDR3 loop spans 15 amino acids. The germline V gene has CDR1 MNHNS and CDR2 SASEGT. V shed 2 bases and J shed 4 bases, with 11 bases lying between them. The CDR3 DNA follows: TGTGCCAGCAGTGAAATTTTGGCAGATAATGAAAAACTGTTTTTT. Its translation is CASSEILADNEKLFF.